The next 18 T cell receptor beta chains were all read from a single sample in a study of cytomegalovirus exposure and HLA in healthy donors (dated by TCRdb to 2016 to 2017). The library relied on the immunoSEQ multiplex PCR assay. The multiplex PCR relied on a mix of 60 forward primers for TCR Vbeta segments and 13 reverse primers for TCR Jbeta segments. As stored in TCRdb, this immuneACCESS dataset retains in-frame rearrangements with V and J assigned. A fraction of the clones does not appear; measured against another copy, unresolved V genes explain less than half of the discrepancy, and the remainder lacks a known reason. This sample lists 50,000 to 60,000 clones; roughly 80% were detected once. Clones ranked in the top ten supply 2.7% of the sample. Sequencing was done on a sample of PBMCs. All receptors derive from a woman aged 40 to 50 in good health and CMV-seropositive.

The chain couples TRBV11-3 to TRBJ1-1; D is uncertain. Germline CDR1 SGHNT, CDR2 YENEEA. The V end lost 4 bases, the J end lost 1 base, and 10 bases lay between the germline ends. There are 14 residues in the CDR3. In DNA form, the CDR3 reads TGTGCCAGCAGCTCTGATACGGGGAACACTGAAGCTTTCTTT. Protein sequence: CASSSDTGNTEAFF.

V gene TRBV29-1 combines with J gene TRBJ1-1; the match to TRBD1 covers 9 bases. CDR1 and CDR2 from the germline V gene are SQVTM and ANQGSEA. This CDR3 comprises 15 residues. V lost 7 bases and J lost 1; bases outside the gene matches: 10. The CDR3, as DNA: TGCAGCGGTCTAGGGACAGGGCCATCGAACACTGAAGCTTTCTTT. This translates into CSGLGTGPSNTEAFF.

The rearrangement uses TRBV9 and TRBJ2-3, with D possibly being TRBD1 or TRBD2 (6 bases each). Trimming stripped 4 bases from V and 5 bases from J, with 14 bases between. This CDR3 is built from 14 residues. Germline CDR1 is SGDLS and CDR2 is YYNGEE. The CDR3 region has the DNA TGTGCCAGCAGCCTAGGGGGACTCCAAGATACGCAGTATTTT. Its translation is CASSLGGLQDTQYF.

The rearrangement links TRBV7-7 to TRBJ2-2; TRBD1 aligns across 11 bases. This CDR3 is 16 amino acids long. Looked up from germline, CDR1 is SSHAT and CDR2 is FNYEAQ (reference sequence). The V gene end was trimmed by 5 bases and the J gene end by 6 bases; junction bases not matched to a gene: 8. CDR3 coding DNA: TGTGCCAGCAGCGTGACCGGGACAGGGGGTTCCGGGGAGCTGTTTTTT. This sequence encodes CASSVTGTGGSGELFF.

The gene calls are TRBV7-8 and TRBJ2-7; tentative D call: TRBD2 (5 bases). The V end lost 5 bases, the J end lost 3 bases, and 14 bases lay between the germline ends. CDR3 size: 14 residues. Germline assignment: CDR1 SGHVS and CDR2 FQNEAQ. DNA of the CDR3: TGTGCCAGCAGCCCCCCGGGGTCCCACTACGAGCAGTACTTC. It specifies CASSPPGSHYEQYF.

The chain links TRBV10-3 to TRBJ2-5; 7 nucleotides line up with TRBD1. This CDR3 has 14 amino acids. From germline, CDR1 is ENHRY and CDR2 SYGVKD. V shed 2 bases and J 8 bases; nucleotides not matched to a gene: 8. CDR3 in amino acids: CAISEPGQWDTQYF. DNA for the CDR3: TGTGCCATCAGTGAGCCGGGACAGTGGGATACCCAGTACTTC.

This clone was found once. CDR3 DNA sequence: TGTGCCAGCAGCCAAGATACCCCGCGGGGTAGACGTATCGGGGAGCTGTTTTTT. It yields the protein CASSQDTPRGRRIGELFF. The rearrangement links TRBV4-2 to TRBJ2-2; maybe TRBD2 (6 bases). The CDR3 extends over 18 amino acids. Germline assignment: CDR1 LGHNA and CDR2 YNFKEQ. The ends were cut back, 0 bases at V and 7 bases at J, with 21 bases in the middle.

The chain links TRBV10-1 to TRBJ2-7; 8 bases are a match to TRBD1. Germline trimming cut 6 bases from V and 1 base from J; bases unmatched to any gene: 5. Germline CDR1 and CDR2: WNHNN and SYGVQD (reference sequence). CDR3 length equals 14 residues. In nucleotides, the CDR3 is TGCGCCAGCAGGGGGACAGGACGTTCCTACGAGCAGTACTTC. It translates to CASRGTGRSYEQYF.

This rearrangement joins TRBV11-2 to TRBJ1-4; D gene ambiguous. Germline V CDR1 and CDR2: SGHAT, FQNNGV. The CDR3 runs to 19 residues. Trimming pared 5 bases from V and 3 bases from J, leaving 25 bases between. CDR3 loop: CASSTKAGAVRFSNEKLFF. The CDR3 DNA follows: TGTGCCAGCAGCACCAAGGCAGGCGCAGTTAGATTTTCTAATGAAAAACTGTTTTTT.

The chain links TRBV6-1 to TRBJ1-5; TRBD1 agrees at 7 bases. There are 15 residues in the CDR3. Germline V gives CDR1 MNHNS, CDR2 SASEGT. With 5 bases clipped from V and 5 bases from J, the junction kept 9 bases outside the gene matches. The CDR3 loop reads CASSPRGTDHQPQHF. DNA for the CDR3: TGTGCCAGCAGTCCGCGCGGGACAGACCATCAGCCCCAGCATTTT.

CDR3 sequence (DNA): TGCGCCAGCAGCCAAAGCGGGGCCGTGAGTGGCTACACCTTC. Amino acid sequence: CASSQSGAVSGYTF. The chain employs TRBV4-1 and TRBJ1-2; a possible D gene is TRBD1 (5 bases). With 2 bases removed from V and 7 bases from J, the gap between germline ends came to 14 bases. The germline V gene encodes CDR1 MGHRA and CDR2 YSYEKL. CDR3 size: 14 residues.

The chain employs TRBV4-1 and TRBJ1-2; D is ambiguous. This CDR3 is 14 amino acids long. The germline CDR1 and CDR2 sequences are MGHRA and YSYEKL. With 4 bases removed from V and 4 bases from J, the gap between germline ends came to 13 bases. The CDR3 sequence is CASSPERRSYGYTF. DNA of the CDR3: TGCGCCAGCAGCCCCGAACGGAGGAGCTATGGCTACACCTTC.

The chain links TRBV9 to TRBJ1-2; 7 bases agree with TRBD1. With V trimmed by 3 bases and J by 7 bases, 12 bases remained unmatched. The germline V gene encodes CDR1 SGDLS and CDR2 YYNGEE. This CDR3 region has 15 residues. The DNA for the CDR3 is TGTGCCAGCAGCGGGATGTCCACAGGGGCTGTTGGCTACACCTTC. Amino acids: CASSGMSTGAVGYTF. Looking up the rest from reference TRBV9 and TRBJ1-2 gives the full variable domain: DSGVTQTPKHLITATGQRVTLRCSPRSGDLSVYWYQQSLDQGLQFLIQYYNGEERAKGNILERFSAQQFPDLHSELNLSSLELGDSALYFCASSGMSTGAVGYTFGSGTRLTVV.

The sample holds a few counts of this clone. The V and J genes are TRBV7-2 and TRBJ2-3; 10 nucleotides agree with TRBD1. Germline CDR1 reads SGHTA; CDR2 reads FQGNSA. This CDR3 comprises 15 residues. Trimming removed 4 bases from V and 3 bases from J; junction bases left unmatched: 4. As DNA, the CDR3 is TGTGCCAGCAGCTCGGGACAGGGGAGGACAGATACGCAGTATTTT. Its protein product is CASSSGQGRTDTQYF. The variable domain in full, with the rest retrieved from reference TRBV7-2 and TRBJ2-3, is GAGVSQSPSNKVTEKGKDVELRCDPISGHTALYWYRQSLGQGLEFLIYFQGNSAPDKSGLPSDRFSAERTGGSVSTLTIQRTQQEDSAVYLCASSSGQGRTDTQYFGPGTRLTVL.

This clone has a handful of counts. The chain joins TRBV5-1 to TRBJ2-5; TRBD1 matches at 12 bases. The CDR3 length is 13 residues. The germline V gene encodes CDR1 SGHRS and CDR2 YFSETQ. As DNA, the CDR3 is TGCGCAACCGGGACAGGGGGCCGGGAGACCCAGTACTTC. This sequence encodes CATGTGGRETQYF.

This sequence joins TRBV29-1 and TRBJ1-6, with 8 bases identical to TRBD1. The germline V gene encodes CDR1 SQVTM and CDR2 ANQGSEA. V shed 7 bases, J shed 8 bases, and the junction held 7 bases outside the gene matches. The length of the CDR3 is 13 residues. In nucleotides, the CDR3 is TGCAGCGCTTCAGGGGGCGGAGATTCACCCCTCCACTTT. Protein sequence: CSASGGGDSPLHF. The full variable domain, with the rest looked up from reference TRBV29-1 and TRBJ1-6, is SAVISQKPSRDICQRGTSLTIQCQVDSQVTMMFWYRQQPGQSLTLIATANQGSEATYESGFVIDKFPISRPNLTFSTLTVSNMSPEDSSIYLCSASGGGDSPLHFGNGTRLTVT.

The chain has TRBV5-6 and TRBJ2-7, with D possibly TRBD1 on 5 matching bases. The CDR3 covers 13 residues. Germline CDR1 is SGHDT and CDR2 is YYEEEE. Trimming left V 4 bases short and J 2 bases short, with 10 bases between. CDR3 coding DNA: TGTGCCAGCAGCCGAGAAGGGGCCTACGAGCAGTACTTC. As protein: CASSREGAYEQYF.

This chain joins TRBV27 and TRBJ1-1; unclear D gene. The CDR3 has 11 residues. V dropped 6 bases and J dropped 10 bases, with 12 bases sitting between them. CDR1 is MNHEY, CDR2 SMNVEV, per germline (reference sequence). The CDR3 nucleotides are TGTGCCAGCAGCAGAACGGGGAGAGCTTTCTTT. Its translation: CASSRTGRAFF.